Listed below are T cell receptor beta chains from one sample, sequenced in a study of blood T cell repertoires in COVID-19. Clones were read by immunoSEQ multiplex PCR, and TCRdb kept only the in-frame ones, dropping some. The sample has roughly 150,000 clones; around 80% are singletons. Sequencing was done on a sample of peripheral blood. These receptors were obtained from a woman of 80 years or more with acute or convalescent COVID-19. CDR3s include the opening cysteine and the closing phenylalanine or tryptophan. The D gene is left open where the match is weak. Size values are once, few and many counts, or a class for expanded clones, and some rows have none.

>.|TRBV2|TRBD2|TRBJ2-7
CASSNPGTSVEQYF
TGTGCCAGCAGCAACCCCGGGACTAGCGTCGAGCAGTACTTC
>many|TRBV18|.|TRBJ1-1
CASSPMGVNTEAFF
TGTGCCAGCTCACCAATGGGAGTTAACACTGAAGCTTTCTTT
>.|TRBV7-2|TRBD2|TRBJ2-1
CASSLQAGAGNEQFF
TGTGCCAGCAGCCTGCAAGCGGGAGCTGGAAATGAGCAGTTCTTC
>.|TRBV4-3|.|TRBJ1-5
CASSQDGPQAYNQPQHF
TGCGCCAGCAGCCAAGACGGCCCACAGGCTTACAATCAGCCCCAGCATTTT
>.|TRBV3-1/TRBV3-2|TRBD2|TRBJ2-2
CASSLTSGLDTGELFF
TGTGCCAGCAGCCTCACTAGCGGGTTAGACACCGGGGAGCTGTTTTTT
>.|TRBV7-9|TRBD2|TRBJ2-1
CASSVTSGRFYNEQFF
TGTGCCAGCAGCGTAACTAGCGGGAGGTTCTACAATGAGCAGTTCTTC
>.|TRBV12-3/TRBV12-4|.|TRBJ1-5
CASSFLGSQPQHF
TGTGCCAGCAGTTTTTTGGGGAGTCAGCCCCAGCATTTT
>few|TRBV5-4|.|TRBJ1-3
CASSPGSGNTIYF
TGTGCCAGCAGCCCGGGCTCTGGAAACACCATATATTTT
>.|TRBV7-9|.|TRBJ2-7
CASSLQGRYEQYF
TGTGCCAGCAGCTTACAGGGGCGCTACGAGCAGTACTTC
>.|TRBV4-3|.|TRBJ1-2
CASSQDRRGGGYTF
TGCGCCAGCAGCCAAGATCGGCGGGGAGGGGGCTACACCTTC
>.|TRBV4-2|.|TRBJ2-7
CASSQDIGKFNEQYF
TGTGCCAGCAGCCAAGATATCGGGAAGTTCAACGAGCAGTACTTC
>.|TRBV11-2|TRBD1|TRBJ1-1
CASSPGGTIMNTEAFF
TGTGCCAGCAGCCCAGGGGGGACAATCATGAACACTGAAGCTTTCTTT
>.|TRBV25-1|TRBD1|TRBJ1-2
CASSTGGAYGYTF
TGTGCCAGCAGTACAGGGGGCGCCTATGGCTACACCTTC
>.|TRBV28|TRBD1|TRBJ1-5
CASSLDRGGNQPQHF
TGTGCCAGCAGTCTGGACAGGGGGGGCAATCAGCCCCAGCATTTT
>once|TRBV10-2|.|TRBJ1-3
CASSEAVGNTIYF
TGCGCCAGCAGTGAGGCAGTCGGAAACACCATATATTTT
>.|TRBV5-1|.|TRBJ2-5
CASSFSEQETQYF
TGCGCCAGCAGCTTTAGCGAGCAAGAGACCCAGTACTTC
>.|TRBV6-5|TRBD2|TRBJ2-1
CASSYGRELLSEQFF
TGTGCCAGCAGTTATGGGCGGGAGCTTCTCAGTGAGCAGTTCTTC
>few|TRBV2|TRBD1|TRBJ2-4
CASSKTGILENIQYF
TGTGCCAGCAGTAAGACAGGGATACTGGAAAACATTCAGTACTTC
>.|TRBV4-1|.|TRBJ1-2
CASSQDILRDYGYTF
TGCGCCAGCAGCCAAGATATACTCCGGGACTATGGCTACACCTTC
>.|TRBV14|.|TRBJ1-1
CASSQGLSGNTEAFF
TGTGCCAGCAGCCAAGGACTCAGCGGGAACACTGAAGCTTTCTTT
>.|TRBV27|.|TRBJ2-2
CASSTNAVGELFF
TGTGCCAGCAGTACCAACGCGGTCGGGGAGCTGTTTTTT
>.|TRBV6-6|TRBD1|TRBJ1-4
CASSYLTGGGGEKLFF
TGTGCCAGCAGTTACTTAACAGGGGGCGGGGGTGAAAAACTGTTTTTT
>.|TRBV9|.|TRBJ1-2
CASSKPRVYGYTF
TGTGCCAGCAGCAAACCCCGGGTCTATGGCTACACCTTC
>.|TRBV19|TRBD1|TRBJ2-3
CASSSRAGGPAGTDTQYF
TGTGCCAGTAGTTCTAGGGCAGGGGGTCCTGCTGGCACAGATACGCAGTATTTT
>.|TRBV29-1|TRBD1|TRBJ1-1
CSVRDSEAFF
TGCAGCGTTAGGGACAGTGAAGCTTTCTTT
>.|TRBV19|TRBD1|TRBJ2-3
CASSTTPGQGADTQYF
TGTGCCAGTAGTACAACACCGGGACAGGGTGCAGATACGCAGTATTTT
>.|TRBV3-1/TRBV3-2|.|TRBJ2-3
CASSQMGATDTQYF
TGTGCCAGCAGCCAAATGGGAGCCACAGATACGCAGTATTTT
>.|TRBV7-2|TRBD2|TRBJ2-1
CASSLLAGGSYNEQFF
TGTGCCAGCAGCTTACTAGCGGGAGGTTCCTACAATGAGCAGTTCTTC